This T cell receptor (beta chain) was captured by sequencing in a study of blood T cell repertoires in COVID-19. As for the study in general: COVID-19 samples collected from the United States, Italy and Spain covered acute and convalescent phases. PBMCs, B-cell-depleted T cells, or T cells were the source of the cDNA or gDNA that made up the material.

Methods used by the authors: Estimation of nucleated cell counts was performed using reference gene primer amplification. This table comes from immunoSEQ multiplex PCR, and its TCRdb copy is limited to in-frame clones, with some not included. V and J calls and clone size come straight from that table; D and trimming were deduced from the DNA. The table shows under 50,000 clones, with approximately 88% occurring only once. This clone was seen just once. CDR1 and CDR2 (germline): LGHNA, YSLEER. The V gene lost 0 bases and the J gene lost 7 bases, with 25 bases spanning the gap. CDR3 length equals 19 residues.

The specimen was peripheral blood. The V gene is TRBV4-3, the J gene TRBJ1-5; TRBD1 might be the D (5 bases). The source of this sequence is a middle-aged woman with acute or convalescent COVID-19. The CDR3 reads CASSQDWAGNGTDRQPQHF. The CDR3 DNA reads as TGCGCCAGCAGCCAAGATTGGGCGGGGAATGGGACGGATAGGCAGCCCCAGCATTTT.